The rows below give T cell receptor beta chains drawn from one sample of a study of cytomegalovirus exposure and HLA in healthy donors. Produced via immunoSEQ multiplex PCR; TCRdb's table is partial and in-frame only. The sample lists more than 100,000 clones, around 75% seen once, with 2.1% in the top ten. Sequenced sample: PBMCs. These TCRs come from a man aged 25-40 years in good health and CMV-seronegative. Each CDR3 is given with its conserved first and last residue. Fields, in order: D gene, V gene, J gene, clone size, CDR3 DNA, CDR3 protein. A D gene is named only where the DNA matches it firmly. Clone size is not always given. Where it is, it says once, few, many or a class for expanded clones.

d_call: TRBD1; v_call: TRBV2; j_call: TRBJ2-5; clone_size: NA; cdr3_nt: TGTGCCAGCAGACCGGGACAGGGGGTTTCATACCAGTACTTC; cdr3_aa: CASRPGQGVSYQYF
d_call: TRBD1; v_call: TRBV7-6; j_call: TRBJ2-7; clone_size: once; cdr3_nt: TGTGCCAGCAGCTTCAGATTGGGACAGGCCTACGAGCAGTACTTC; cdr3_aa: CASSFRLGQAYEQYF
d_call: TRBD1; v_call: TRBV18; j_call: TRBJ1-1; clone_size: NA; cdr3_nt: TGTGCCAGCTCACCACCGAAGGGGGCAGGGACTGAAGCTTTCTTT; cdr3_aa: CASSPPKGAGTEAFF
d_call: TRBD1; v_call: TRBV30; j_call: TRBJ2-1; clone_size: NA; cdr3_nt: TGTGCCTGGAGTTTCCGGGACAGGGAGTTTAACAATGAGCAGTTCTTC; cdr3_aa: CAWSFRDREFNNEQFF
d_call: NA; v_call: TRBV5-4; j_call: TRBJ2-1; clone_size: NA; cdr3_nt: TGTGCCAGCAGCTTGGTGCCGGGGCCGAGGGGGAATGAGCAGTTCTTC; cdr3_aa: CASSLVPGPRGNEQFF
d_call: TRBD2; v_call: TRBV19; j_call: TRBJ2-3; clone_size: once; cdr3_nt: TGTGCCAGTAGTATAGGGGGACTAGCGGGTTTTACAGATACGCAGTATTTT; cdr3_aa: CASSIGGLAGFTDTQYF
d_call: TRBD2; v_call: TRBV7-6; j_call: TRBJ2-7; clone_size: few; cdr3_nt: TGTGCCAGCAGCACTTCGGGGGGACGGGGGGGCCACGAGCAGTACTTC; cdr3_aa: CASSTSGGRGGHEQYF
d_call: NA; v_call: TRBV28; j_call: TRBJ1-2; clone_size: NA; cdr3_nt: TGTGCCAGCAGCGTCGGACAGAACTATGGCTACACCTTC; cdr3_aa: CASSVGQNYGYTF
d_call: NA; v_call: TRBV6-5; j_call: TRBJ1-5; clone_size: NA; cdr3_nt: TGTGCCAGCAGTTACTCTGAGAGGGTGAGCCCCCAGCATTTT; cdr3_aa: CASSYSERVSPQHF
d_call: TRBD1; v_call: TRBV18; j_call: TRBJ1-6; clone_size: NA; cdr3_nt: TGTGCCAGCTCACTGGGACAGTTAAAGAATTCACCCCTCCACTTT; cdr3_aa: CASSLGQLKNSPLHF
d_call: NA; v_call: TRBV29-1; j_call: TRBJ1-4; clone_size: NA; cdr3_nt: TGCAGCGTTGGAGGCGGCAGAACTAATGAAAAACTGTTTTTT; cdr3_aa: CSVGGGRTNEKLFF
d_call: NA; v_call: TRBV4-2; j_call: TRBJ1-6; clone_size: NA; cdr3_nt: TGTGCCAGCAGCCTTGGACAGAGCAATTCACCCCTCCACTTT; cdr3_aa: CASSLGQSNSPLHF
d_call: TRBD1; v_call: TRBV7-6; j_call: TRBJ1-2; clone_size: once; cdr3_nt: TGTGCCAGCAGCTTAGCCCCATCCGGGACAGGTGAGGGCTACACCTTC; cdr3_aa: CASSLAPSGTGEGYTF
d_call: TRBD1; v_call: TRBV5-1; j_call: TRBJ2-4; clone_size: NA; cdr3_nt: TGCGCCAGCCAGTTGACAGGGACGGGGAACATTCAGTACTTC; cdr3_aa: CASQLTGTGNIQYF
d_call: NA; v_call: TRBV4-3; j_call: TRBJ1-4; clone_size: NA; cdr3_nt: TGCGCCAGCAGCCAAGGGACTTTAGGCTCAAAACTGTTTTTT; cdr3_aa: CASSQGTLGSKLFF
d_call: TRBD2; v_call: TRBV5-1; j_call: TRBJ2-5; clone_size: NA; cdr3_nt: TGCGCCAGCAGCTCGCGGGGGGGCCTAGAGACCCAGTACTTC; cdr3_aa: CASSSRGGLETQYF
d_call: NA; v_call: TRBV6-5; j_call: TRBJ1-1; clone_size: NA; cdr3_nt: TGTGCCAGCAGTTACTCGATGGACGGGATGAACACTGAAGCTTTCTTT; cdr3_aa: CASSYSMDGMNTEAFF
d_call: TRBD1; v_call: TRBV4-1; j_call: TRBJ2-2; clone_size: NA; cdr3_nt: TGCGCCAGCAGCCCCGGACAGGGAATCACCGGGGAGCTGTTTTTT; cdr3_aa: CASSPGQGITGELFF
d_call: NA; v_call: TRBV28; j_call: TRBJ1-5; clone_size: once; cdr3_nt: TGTGCCAGCAGTGAGGTTGGCAATCAGCCCCAGCATTTT; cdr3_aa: CASSEVGNQPQHF
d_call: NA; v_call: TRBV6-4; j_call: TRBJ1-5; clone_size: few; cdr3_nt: TGTGCCAGCACAGGGTTCAGCAATCAGCCCCAGCATTTT; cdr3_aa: CASTGFSNQPQHF
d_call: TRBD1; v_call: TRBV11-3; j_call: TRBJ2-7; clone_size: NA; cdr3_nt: TGTGCCAGCAGCTTGACGGGACAGGCCTACGAGCAGTACTTC; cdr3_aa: CASSLTGQAYEQYF
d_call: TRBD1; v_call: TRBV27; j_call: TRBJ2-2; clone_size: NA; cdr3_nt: TGTGCCAGCAGTTTATCGCTGACAGGGTTACTCGGGGAGCTGTTTTTT; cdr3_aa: CASSLSLTGLLGELFF
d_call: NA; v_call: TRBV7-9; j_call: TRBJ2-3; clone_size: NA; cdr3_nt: TGTGCCAGCAGCTTGTCTCAGGGCCCCACAGATACGCAGTATTTT; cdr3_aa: CASSLSQGPTDTQYF
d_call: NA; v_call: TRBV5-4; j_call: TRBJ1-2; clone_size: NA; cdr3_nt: TGTGCCAGCAGCTTGGCCGGACAGTCTAACTATGGCTACACCTTC; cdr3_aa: CASSLAGQSNYGYTF
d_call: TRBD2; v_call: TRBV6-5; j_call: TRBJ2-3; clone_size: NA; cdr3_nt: TGTGCCAGCATAGCGGGGGGGCAGACAGATACGCAGTATTTT; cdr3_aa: CASIAGGQTDTQYF
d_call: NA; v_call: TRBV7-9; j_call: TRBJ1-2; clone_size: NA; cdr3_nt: TGTGCCAGCAGCCCTGGCCCGGAGCGGAGCTATGGCTACACCTTC; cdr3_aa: CASSPGPERSYGYTF
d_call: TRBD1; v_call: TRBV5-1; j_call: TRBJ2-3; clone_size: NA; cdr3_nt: TGCGCCAGCAGCTTGGGGGACAGGGTGATTAGCACAGATACGCAGTATTTT; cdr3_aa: CASSLGDRVISTDTQYF
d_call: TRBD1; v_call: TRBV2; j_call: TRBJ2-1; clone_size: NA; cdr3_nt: TGTGCCAGCAGGCGAGAAAGGAGGGACAGGGGGTCATGGTACAATGAGCAGTTCTTC; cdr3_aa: CASRRERRDRGSWYNEQFF
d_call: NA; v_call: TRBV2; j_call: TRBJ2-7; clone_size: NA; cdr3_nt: TGTGCCAGCCGAAGTGAGGAGCAGTACTTC; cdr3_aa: CASRSEEQYF
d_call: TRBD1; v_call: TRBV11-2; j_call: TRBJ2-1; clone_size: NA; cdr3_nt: TGTGCCAGCAGCCGGGACAGGGAAAACGGTGAGCAGTTCTTC; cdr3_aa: CASSRDRENGEQFF
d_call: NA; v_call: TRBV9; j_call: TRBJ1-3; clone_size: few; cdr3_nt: TGTGCCAGCAGCCAGGGGCCTGGAAACACCATATATTTT; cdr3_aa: CASSQGPGNTIYF
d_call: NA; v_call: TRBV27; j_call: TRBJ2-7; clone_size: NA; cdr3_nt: TGTGCCAGCAGTTTAGTCGGTTCCTACGAGCAGTACTTC; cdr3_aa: CASSLVGSYEQYF
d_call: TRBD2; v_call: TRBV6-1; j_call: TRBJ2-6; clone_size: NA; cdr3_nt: TGTGCCAGCAGGGCGGGGGGGGCTGGGGCCAACGTCCTGACTTTC; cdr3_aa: CASRAGGAGANVLTF